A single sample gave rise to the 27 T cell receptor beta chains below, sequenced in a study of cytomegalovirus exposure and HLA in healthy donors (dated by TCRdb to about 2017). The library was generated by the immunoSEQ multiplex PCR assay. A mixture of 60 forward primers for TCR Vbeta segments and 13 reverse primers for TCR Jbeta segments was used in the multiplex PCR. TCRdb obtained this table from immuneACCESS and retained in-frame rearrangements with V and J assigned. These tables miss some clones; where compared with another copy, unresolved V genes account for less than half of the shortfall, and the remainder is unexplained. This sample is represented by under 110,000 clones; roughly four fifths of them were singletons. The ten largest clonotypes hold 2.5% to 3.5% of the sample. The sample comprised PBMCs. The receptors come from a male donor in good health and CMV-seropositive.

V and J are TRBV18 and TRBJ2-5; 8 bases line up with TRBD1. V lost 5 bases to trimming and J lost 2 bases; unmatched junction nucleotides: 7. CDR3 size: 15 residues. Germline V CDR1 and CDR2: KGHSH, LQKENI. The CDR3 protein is CASSSNRGYQETQYF. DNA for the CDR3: TGTGCCAGCTCAAGCAACAGGGGGTATCAAGAGACCCAGTACTTC.

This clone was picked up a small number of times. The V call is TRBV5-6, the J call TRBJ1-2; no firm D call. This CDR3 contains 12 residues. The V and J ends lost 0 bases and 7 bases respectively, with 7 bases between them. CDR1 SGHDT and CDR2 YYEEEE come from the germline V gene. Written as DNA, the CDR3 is TGTGCCAGCAGCTTGGGAGGGTCTGGCTACACCTTC. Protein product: CASSLGGSGYTF.

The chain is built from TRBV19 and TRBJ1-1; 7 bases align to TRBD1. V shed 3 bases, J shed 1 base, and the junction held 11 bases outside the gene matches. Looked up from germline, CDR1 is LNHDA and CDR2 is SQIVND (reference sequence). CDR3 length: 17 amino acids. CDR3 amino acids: CASSILRGADQNTEAFF. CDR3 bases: TGTGCCAGTAGTATCCTCAGGGGGGCAGATCAGAACACTGAAGCTTTCTTT. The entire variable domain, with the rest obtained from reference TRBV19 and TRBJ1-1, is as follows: DGGITQSPKYLFRKEGQNVTLSCEQNLNHDAMYWYRQDPGQGLRLIYYSQIVNDFQKGDIAEGYSVSREKKESFPLTVTSAQKNPTAFYLCASSILRGADQNTEAFFGQGTRLTVV.

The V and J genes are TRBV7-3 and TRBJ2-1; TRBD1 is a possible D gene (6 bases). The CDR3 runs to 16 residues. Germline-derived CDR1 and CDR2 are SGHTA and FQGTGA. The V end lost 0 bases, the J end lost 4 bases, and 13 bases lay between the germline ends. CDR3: CASSLTGQGPYNEQFF. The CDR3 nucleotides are TGTGCCAGCAGCTTAACAGGTCAGGGGCCTTACAATGAGCAGTTCTTC.

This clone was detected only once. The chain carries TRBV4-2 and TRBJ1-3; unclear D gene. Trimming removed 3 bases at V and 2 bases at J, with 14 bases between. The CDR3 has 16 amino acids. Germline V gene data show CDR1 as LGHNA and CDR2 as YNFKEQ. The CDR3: CASSQGYGVTGNTIYF. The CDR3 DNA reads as TGTGCCAGCAGCCAGGGCTACGGGGTAACTGGAAACACCATATATTTT.

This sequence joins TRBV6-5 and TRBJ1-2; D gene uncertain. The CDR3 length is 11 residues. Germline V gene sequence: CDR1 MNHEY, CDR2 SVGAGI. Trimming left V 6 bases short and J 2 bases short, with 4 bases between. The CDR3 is CASSQNYGYTF. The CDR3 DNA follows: TGTGCCAGCAGCCAAAACTATGGCTACACCTTC.

Here the CDR3 DNA reads TGTGCCAGCAGCTTAGACCGGAGCTCTGGAAACACCATATATTTT. Translated: CASSLDRSSGNTIYF. The chain uses TRBV7-9 and TRBJ1-3; D ambiguous. The V end was cut by 1 base, the J end by 0 bases, with 7 bases between. Germline CDR1 is SEHNR and CDR2 is FQNEAQ (reference sequence). The CDR3 consists of 15 residues.

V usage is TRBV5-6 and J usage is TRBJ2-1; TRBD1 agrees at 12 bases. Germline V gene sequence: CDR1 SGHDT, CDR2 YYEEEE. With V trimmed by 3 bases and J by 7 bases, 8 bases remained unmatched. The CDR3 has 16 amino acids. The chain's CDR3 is CASSSPGQGARNEQFF. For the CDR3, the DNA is TGTGCCAGCAGCTCTCCGGGACAGGGGGCCAGGAATGAGCAGTTCTTC.

CDR3 nucleotides: TGCAGCGTCTTCAGGGGCTCTGAAGCTTTCTTT. It specifies CSVFRGSEAFF. The V gene is TRBV29-1, the J gene TRBJ1-1; perhaps TRBD1 as D (6 bases). V gave up 6 bases and J gave up 6 bases, with 11 bases separating them. CDR1 SQVTM and CDR2 ANQGSEA come from the germline V gene. The CDR3 contains 11 residues.

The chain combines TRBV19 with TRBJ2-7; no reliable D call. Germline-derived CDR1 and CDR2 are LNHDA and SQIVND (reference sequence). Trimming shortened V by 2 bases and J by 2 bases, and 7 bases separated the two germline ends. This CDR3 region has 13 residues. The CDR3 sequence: CASSITGTYEQYF. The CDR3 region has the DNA TGTGCCAGTAGTATAACGGGTACCTACGAGCAGTACTTC.

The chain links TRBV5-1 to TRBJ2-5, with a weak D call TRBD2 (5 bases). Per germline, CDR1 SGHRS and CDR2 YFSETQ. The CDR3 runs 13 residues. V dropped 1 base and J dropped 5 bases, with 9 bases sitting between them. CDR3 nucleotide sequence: TGCGCCAGCAGCTTGAGTAGCGAGGAGACCCAGTACTTC. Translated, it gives CASSLSSEETQYF.

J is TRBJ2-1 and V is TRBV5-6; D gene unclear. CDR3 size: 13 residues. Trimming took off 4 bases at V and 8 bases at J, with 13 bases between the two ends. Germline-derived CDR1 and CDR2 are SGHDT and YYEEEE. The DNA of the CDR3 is TGTGCCAGCAGCCCCCACAGTGATTATGAGCAGTTCTTC. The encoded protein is CASSPHSDYEQFF.

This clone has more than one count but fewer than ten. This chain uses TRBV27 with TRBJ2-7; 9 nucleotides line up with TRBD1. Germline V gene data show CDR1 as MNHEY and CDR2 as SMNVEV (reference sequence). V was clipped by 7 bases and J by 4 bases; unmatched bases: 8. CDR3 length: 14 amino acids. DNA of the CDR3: TGTGCCAGCAATCGGCGCGGACAGGGGTACGAGCAGTACTTC. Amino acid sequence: CASNRRGQGYEQYF.

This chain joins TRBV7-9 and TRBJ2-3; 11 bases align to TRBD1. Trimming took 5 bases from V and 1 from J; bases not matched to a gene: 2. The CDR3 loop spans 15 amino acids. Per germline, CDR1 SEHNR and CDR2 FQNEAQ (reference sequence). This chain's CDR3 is CASSRGQGGTDTQYF. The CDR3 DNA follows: TGTGCCAGCAGCCGGGGACAGGGGGGCACAGATACGCAGTATTTT.

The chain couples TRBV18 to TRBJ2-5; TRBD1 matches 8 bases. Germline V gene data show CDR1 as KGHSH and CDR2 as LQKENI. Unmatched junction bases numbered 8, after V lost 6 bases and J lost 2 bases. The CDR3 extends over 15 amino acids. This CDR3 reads CASSTGDRPQETQYF. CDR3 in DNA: TGTGCCAGCTCCACAGGGGACAGGCCTCAAGAGACCCAGTACTTC.

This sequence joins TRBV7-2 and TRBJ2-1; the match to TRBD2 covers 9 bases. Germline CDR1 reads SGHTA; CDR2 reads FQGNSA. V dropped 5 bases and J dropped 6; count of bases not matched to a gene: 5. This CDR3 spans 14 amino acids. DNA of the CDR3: TGTGCCAGCAGCAGCGGCGGGAGGGTCAATGAGCAGTTCTTC. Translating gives CASSSGGRVNEQFF.

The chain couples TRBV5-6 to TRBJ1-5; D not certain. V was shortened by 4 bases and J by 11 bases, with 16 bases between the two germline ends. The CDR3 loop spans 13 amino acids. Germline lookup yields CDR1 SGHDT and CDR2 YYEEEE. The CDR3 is CASSRRVMEAQHF. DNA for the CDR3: TGTGCCAGCAGCCGCCGGGTTATGGAAGCCCAGCATTTT.

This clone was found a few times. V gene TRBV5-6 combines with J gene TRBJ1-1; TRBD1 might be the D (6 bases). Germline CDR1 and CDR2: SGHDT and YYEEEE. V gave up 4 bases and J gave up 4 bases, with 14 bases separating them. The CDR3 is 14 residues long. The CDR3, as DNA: TGTGCCAGCAGCGTATTAGGGGGGGGCACTGAAGCTTTCTTT. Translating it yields CASSVLGGGTEAFF.

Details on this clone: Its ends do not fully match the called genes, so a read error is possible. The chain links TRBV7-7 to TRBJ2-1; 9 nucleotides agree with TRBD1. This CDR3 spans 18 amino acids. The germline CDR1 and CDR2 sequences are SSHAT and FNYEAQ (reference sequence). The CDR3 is CASSLIHRGPESLNEQFF. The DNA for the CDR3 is TGTGCTAGCAGCTTGATCCACAGGGGGCCTGAATCTTTAAATGAGCAGTTCTTC.

CDR3 nucleotides: TGTGCCAGCAGTTCCCGACAGGGGGGAAGCAATCAGCCCCAGCATTTT. It translates to CASSSRQGGSNQPQHF. The chain links TRBV28 to TRBJ1-5, with 9 bases lining up with TRBD1. This CDR3 spans 16 amino acids. The J segment lost 1 base and the V segment lost 4 bases, leaving 5 bases of the junction unmatched. Looked up from germline, CDR1 is MDHEN and CDR2 is SYDVKM.

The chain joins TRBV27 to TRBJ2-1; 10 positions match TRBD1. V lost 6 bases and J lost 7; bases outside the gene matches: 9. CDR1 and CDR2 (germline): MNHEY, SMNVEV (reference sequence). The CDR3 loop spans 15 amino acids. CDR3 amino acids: CASRLDRGLTNEQFF. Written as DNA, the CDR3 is TGTGCCAGCAGACTCGACAGGGGGCTGACAAATGAGCAGTTCTTC.

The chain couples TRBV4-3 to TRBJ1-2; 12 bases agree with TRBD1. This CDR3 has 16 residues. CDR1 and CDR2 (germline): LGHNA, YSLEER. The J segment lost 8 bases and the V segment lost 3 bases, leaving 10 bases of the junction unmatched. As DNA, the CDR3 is TGCGCCAGCAGCCAGGGGGGACAGGGGGCGGCTCACGGCTACACCTTC. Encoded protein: CASSQGGQGAAHGYTF.

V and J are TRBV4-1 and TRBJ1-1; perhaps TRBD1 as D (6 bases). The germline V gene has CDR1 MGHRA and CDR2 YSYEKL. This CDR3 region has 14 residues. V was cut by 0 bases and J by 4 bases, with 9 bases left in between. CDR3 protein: CASSQDIGGTEAFF. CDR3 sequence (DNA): TGCGCCAGCAGCCAAGACATAGGGGGCACTGAAGCTTTCTTT.

This CDR3 reads CASSQDFSLAPTGELFF. Written as DNA, the CDR3 is TGTGCCAGCAGCCAAGATTTCTCCCTAGCGCCCACCGGGGAGCTGTTTTTT. This chain uses TRBV4-2 with TRBJ2-2; maybe TRBD2 (6 bases). Germline V gene sequence: CDR1 LGHNA, CDR2 YNFKEQ. V was shortened by 0 bases and J by 4 bases, with 15 bases between the two germline ends. The CDR3 loop spans 17 amino acids.

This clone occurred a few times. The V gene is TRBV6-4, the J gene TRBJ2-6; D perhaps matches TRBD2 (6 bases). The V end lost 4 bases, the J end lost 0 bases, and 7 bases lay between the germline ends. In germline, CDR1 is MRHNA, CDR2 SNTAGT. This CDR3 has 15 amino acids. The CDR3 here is CASSGGGSGANVLTF. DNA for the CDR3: TGTGCCAGCAGTGGGGGAGGCTCTGGGGCCAACGTCCTGACTTTC.

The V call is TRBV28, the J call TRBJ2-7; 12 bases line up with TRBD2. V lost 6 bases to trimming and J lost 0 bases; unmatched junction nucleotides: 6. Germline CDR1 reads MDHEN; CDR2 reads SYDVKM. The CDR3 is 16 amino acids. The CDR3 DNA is TGTGCCAGCAGCCCCGGACTAGCGGGACCCTCCTACGAGCAGTACTTC. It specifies CASSPGLAGPSYEQYF.

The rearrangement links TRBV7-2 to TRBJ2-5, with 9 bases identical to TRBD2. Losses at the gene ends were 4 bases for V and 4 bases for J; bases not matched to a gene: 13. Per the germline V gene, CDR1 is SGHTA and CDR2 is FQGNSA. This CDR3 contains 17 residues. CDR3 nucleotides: TGTGCCAGCAGCTCCTCCCTAATAGCGGGAGTAGGAGAGACCCAGTACTTC. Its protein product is CASSSSLIAGVGETQYF.